A single sample is the source of the 18 T cell receptor beta chains below, sequenced in a study of T cell repertoires in cytomegalovirus infection. TCRdb fed the reads into MiXCR, producing one record per CDR3 protein. The sample lists roughly 500,000 distinct CDR3 sequences; about 11% were seen once. The sequencing input was PBMCs. The receptors shown here come from a human donor in good health (CMV status not recorded). Some clones in this sample may be carry-over from other donors' samples.

V usage is TRBV6-1 and J usage is TRBJ2-1, with D tentatively TRBD2 (6 bases). Trimming stripped 3 bases from V and 7 bases from J, with 19 bases between. The CDR3 loop spans 16 amino acids. Germline CDR1 MNHNS, CDR2 SASEGT. This CDR3 is CASSDTLRDFLNEQFF. The CDR3 DNA sequence: TGTGCCAGCAGTGACACCCTCCGGGACTTCCTAAATGAGCAGTTCTTC.

This clonotype was seen ten or more times. The chain carries TRBV28 and TRBJ1-1; TRBD1 aligns across 10 bases. The length of the CDR3 is 16 residues. V dropped 11 bases and J dropped 1; count of bases not matched to a gene: 13. Germline CDR1 and CDR2: MDHEN and SYDVKM. The CDR3 reads CAGKRPGQGENTEAFF. CDR3 coding DNA: TGTGCCGGTAAACGGCCCGGACAGGGGGAGAACACTGAAGCTTTCTTT.

This clonotype was found a few times. The gene calls are TRBV2 and TRBJ1-2, with a possible D match to TRBD1 (6 bases). This CDR3 region has 13 residues. Looked up from germline, CDR1 is SNHLY and CDR2 is FYNNEI. Trimming left V 8 bases short and J 0 bases short, with 10 bases between. The CDR3 sequence: CASDRLANYGYTF. The DNA of the CDR3 is TGTGCCAGCGACAGGCTAGCTAACTATGGCTACACCTTC.

This sequence joins TRBV20-1 and TRBJ2-7, with D maybe TRBD2 (6 bases). This CDR3 spans 15 amino acids. Germline lookup yields CDR1 DFQATT and CDR2 SNEGSKA (reference sequence). V lost 3 bases to trimming and J lost 2 bases, with 17 bases between them. The CDR3 DNA follows: TGCAGTGCTAGCGCCCCACCGGGAGCCGCCTACGAGCAGTACTTC. This codes for CSASAPPGAAYEQYF.

In this sample, this clonotype turned up a few times. The chain is built from TRBV9 and TRBJ2-7, with 8 positions matching TRBD2. The V gene's germline CDR1 is SGDLS and CDR2 YYNGEE. Losses at the gene ends were 0 bases for V and 6 bases for J; bases not matched to a gene: 14. CDR3 length: 17 residues. The CDR3 DNA is TGTGCCAGCAGCGTAGCGGGAGGGCCCCGGCTCCTCACCGAGCAGTACTTC. It translates to CASSVAGGPRLLTEQYF. The variable domain in full, completed from reference TRBV9 and TRBJ2-7, reads DSGVTQTPKHLITATGQRVTLRCSPRSGDLSVYWYQQSLDQGLQFLIQYYNGEERAKGNILERFSAQQFPDLHSELNLSSLELGDSALYFCASSVAGGPRLLTEQYFGPGTRLTVT.

A few counts support this clonotype. The chain recombines TRBV6-1 with TRBJ1-1; 7 bases are a match to TRBD1. The germline V gene has CDR1 MNHNS and CDR2 SASEGT. CDR3 length equals 14 residues. Trimming cost V 7 bases and J 2 bases; bases outside gene matches: 7. CDR3 bases: TGTGCCAGCACCAACAGGGGAAGTAACACTGAAGCTTTCTTT. This sequence encodes CASTNRGSNTEAFF.

This clonotype was seen at least ten times. The J gene is TRBJ1-1, the V gene TRBV5-4, with a weak D call TRBD1 (5 bases). CDR3 length equals 13 residues. The ends were cut back, 2 bases at V and 5 bases at J, with 10 bases in the middle. The V gene's germline CDR1 is SGHNT and CDR2 YYREEE (reference sequence). The CDR3 region is CASSFMGRTEAFF. In DNA form, the CDR3 reads TGTGCCAGCAGCTTTATGGGGCGGACTGAAGCTTTCTTT. The full variable domain, its missing parts supplied by reference TRBV5-4 and TRBJ1-1, is ETGVTQSPTHLIKTRGQQVTLRCSSQSGHNTVSWYQQALGQGPQFIFQYYREEENGRGNFPPRFSGLQFPNYSSELNVNALELDDSALYLCASSFMGRTEAFFGQGTRLTVV.

This clonotype was seen repeatedly, ten times or more. V gene TRBV7-2 combines with J gene TRBJ1-6; D gene unclear. With 3 bases removed from V and 0 bases from J, the gap between germline ends came to 9 bases. Germline CDR1 reads SGHTA; CDR2 reads FQGNSA. The CDR3 has 16 residues. The CDR3 here is CASSFTPSSYNSPLHF. The CDR3 coding sequence is TGTGCCAGCAGCTTTACACCGAGCTCCTATAATTCACCCCTCCACTTT.

This clonotype was counted many times. The rearrangement links TRBV28 to TRBJ1-6; 9 nucleotides align to TRBD1. Per the germline V gene, CDR1 is MDHEN and CDR2 is SYDVKM. The length of the CDR3 is 15 residues. V lost 3 bases and J lost 8; bases outside the gene matches: 5. DNA of the CDR3: TGTGCCAGCAGTTTCGGACAGGGGTTTGATTCACCCCTCCACTTT. Amino acids: CASSFGQGFDSPLHF.

The sample holds a few counts of this clonotype. V and J are TRBV5-1 and TRBJ2-5; D gene ambiguous. CDR1 SGHRS and CDR2 YFSETQ come from the germline V gene. V was trimmed by 1 base and J by 1 base, leaving 11 bases between them. The CDR3 covers 15 residues. The CDR3 bases are TGCGCCAGCAGCTTGTGGCGCCAGAGCCAAGAGACCCAGTACTTC. It encodes CASSLWRQSQETQYF. The full variable domain, rest sourced from reference TRBV5-1 and TRBJ2-5, is KAGVTQTPRYLIKTRGQQVTLSCSPISGHRSVSWYQQTPGQGLQFLFEYFSETQRNKGNFPGRFSGRQFSNSRSEMNVSTLELGDSALYLCASSLWRQSQETQYFGPGTRLLVL.

This rearrangement joins TRBV29-1 to TRBJ1-4; no clear D gene. V lost 4 bases and J 7 bases, leaving 16 bases between the germline ends. This CDR3 has 14 residues. The germline V gene has CDR1 SQVTM and CDR2 ANQGSEA. Here the CDR3 reads CSVGGAKEIEKLFF. CDR3 DNA: TGCAGCGTTGGGGGAGCGAAGGAGATTGAAAAACTGTTTTTT.

This clonotype was found many times. The chain links TRBV7-9 to TRBJ2-2; TRBD2 agrees at 10 bases. V lost 1 base and J lost 6; bases outside the gene matches: 8. This CDR3 has 17 amino acids. Germline V gives CDR1 SEHNR, CDR2 FQNEAQ (reference sequence). The CDR3 DNA is TGTGCCAGCAGCTTAGTAGGACTAGCGGTGCCAGCCGGGGAGCTGTTTTTT. The encoded protein is CASSLVGLAVPAGELFF.

There are many counts of this clonotype. The genes are TRBV6-2 or TRBV6-3 and TRBJ2-2, with 8 bases lining up with TRBD2. This CDR3 contains 15 residues. CDR1 is MNHEY, CDR2 SVGEGT, per germline. V shed 6 bases, J shed 1 base, and the junction held 4 bases outside the gene matches. The CDR3: CASRGLVWNTGELFF. The CDR3, as DNA: TGTGCCAGCAGGGGACTAGTTTGGAACACCGGGGAGCTGTTTTTT.

The table lists this clonotype with many counts. The V gene is TRBV7-9, the J gene TRBJ1-5; tentative D call: TRBD1 (6 bases). This CDR3 is built from 15 residues. Trimming stripped 5 bases from V and 4 bases from J, with 15 bases between. Per germline, CDR1 SEHNR and CDR2 FQNEAQ (reference sequence). The CDR3: CASSPYGGANQPQHF. Here the CDR3 DNA reads TGTGCCAGCAGCCCCTATGGGGGGGCAAATCAGCCCCAGCATTTT. Together with reference TRBV7-9 and TRBJ1-5, the CDR3 gives the full variable domain: DTGVSQNPRHKITKRGQNVTFRCDPISEHNRLYWYRQTLGQGPEFLTYFQNEAQLEKSRLLSDRFSAERPKGSFSTLEIQRTEQGDSAMYLCASSPYGGANQPQHFGDGTRLSIL.

This clonotype was seen more than once but under ten times. The CDR3 loop is CSAHSGQETQYF. Here the CDR3 DNA reads TGCAGTGCTCACTCCGGCCAAGAGACCCAGTACTTC. This rearrangement joins TRBV20-1 to TRBJ2-5; D remains ambiguous. Germline loops: CDR1 DFQATT, CDR2 SNEGSKA (reference sequence). The CDR3 contains 12 residues. The V end was cut by 5 bases, the J end by 1 base, with 8 bases between.

This clonotype was found many times. The chain combines TRBV19 with TRBJ1-5; 12 bases are a match to TRBD1. The CDR3 runs to 15 residues. V lost 6 bases to trimming and J lost 5 bases; unmatched junction nucleotides: 5. Germline V gives CDR1 LNHDA, CDR2 SQIVND (reference sequence). The CDR3 loop reads CASRHRDRGHQPQHF. CDR3 in DNA: TGTGCCAGTAGACACCGGGACAGGGGGCATCAGCCCCAGCATTTT.

V gene TRBV7-9 combines with J gene TRBJ2-3, with TRBD2 identical over 11 bases. Trimming at V came to 4 bases and at J to 2 bases, leaving 11 bases not matched to a gene. The CDR3 length is 18 residues. Germline V lookup: CDR1 SEHNR, CDR2 FQNEAQ (reference sequence). The CDR3: CASSSHLLAGGHTDTQYF. As DNA, the CDR3 is TGTGCCAGCAGCTCTCATCTTCTAGCGGGAGGCCACACAGATACGCAGTATTTT.

This clonotype was seen more than once but under ten times. The rearrangement links TRBV20-1 to TRBJ2-3; D is uncertain. The CDR3 length is 17 residues. Trimming shortened V by 1 base and J by 0 bases, and 17 bases separated the two germline ends. Germline loops: CDR1 DFQATT, CDR2 SNEGSKA (reference sequence). The CDR3 sequence: CSARGMHLTPSTDTQYF. The CDR3 coding sequence is TGCAGTGCTAGAGGGATGCATTTGACACCCAGCACAGATACGCAGTATTTT.